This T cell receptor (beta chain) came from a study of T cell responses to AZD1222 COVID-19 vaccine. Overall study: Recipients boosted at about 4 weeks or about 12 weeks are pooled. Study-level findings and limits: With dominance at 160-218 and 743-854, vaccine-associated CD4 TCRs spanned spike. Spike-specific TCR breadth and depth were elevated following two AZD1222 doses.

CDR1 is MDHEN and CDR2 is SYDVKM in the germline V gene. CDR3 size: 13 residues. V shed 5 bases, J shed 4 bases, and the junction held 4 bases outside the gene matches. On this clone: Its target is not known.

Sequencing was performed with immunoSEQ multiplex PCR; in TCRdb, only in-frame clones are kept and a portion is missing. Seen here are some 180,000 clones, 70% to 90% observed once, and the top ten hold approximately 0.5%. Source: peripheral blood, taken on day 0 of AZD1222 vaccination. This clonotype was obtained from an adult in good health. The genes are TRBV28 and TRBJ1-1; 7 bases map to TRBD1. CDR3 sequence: CASSTTGITEAFF. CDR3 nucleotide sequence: TGTGCCAGCAGTACGACAGGGATCACTGAAGCTTTCTTT.